These 25 T cell receptor beta chains were all obtained from the same sample, sequenced in a study of radiotherapy plus CTLA-4 blockade in lung cancer. This table comes from immunoSEQ multiplex PCR, and its TCRdb copy is limited to in-frame clones, with some not included. The sample has tens of thousands of clones; around 87% are singletons. Sample: peripheral blood, taken from a patient treated with radiotherapy plus ipilimumab. The receptors were sampled from a human donor with non-small cell lung cancer that progressed on radiotherapy plus ipilimumab.

The chain has TRBV5-1 and TRBJ1-2, with 9 bases that match TRBD1. This CDR3 region has 16 residues. V lost 0 bases, J lost 4 bases, and 7 bases stayed unmatched. From germline, CDR1 is SGHRS and CDR2 YFSETQ. In DNA, the CDR3 is TGCGCCAGCAGCTTGGAATACGGACAGGGGTTCTATGGCTACACCTTC. Translated, it gives CASSLEYGQGFYGYTF.

J is TRBJ2-7 and V is TRBV28; unclear D gene. CDR1 MDHEN and CDR2 SYDVKM come from the germline V gene. Trimming removed 7 bases at V and 7 bases at J, with 14 bases between. This CDR3 contains 12 residues. CDR3 sequence reads: CASTKTQGEQYF. In DNA form, the CDR3 reads TGTGCCAGCACTAAGACTCAAGGAGAGCAGTACTTC.

This clone was counted a few times. The chain is built from TRBV6-6 and TRBJ1-4, with 11 bases matching TRBD1. Germline V gene sequence: CDR1 MNHNY, CDR2 SVGAGI (reference sequence). After removal of 6 bases from V and 2 bases from J, the junction contained 5 bases not matched to a gene. There are 16 residues in the CDR3. CDR3 residues: CASRRGQGGTNEKLFF. CDR3 in DNA: TGTGCCAGCAGACGGGGACAGGGGGGGACTAATGAAAAACTGTTTTTT.

The chain uses TRBV4-3 and TRBJ2-1, with 7 bases lining up with TRBD1. CDR3 size: 15 residues. V lost 4 bases and J lost 6; bases outside the gene matches: 9. Per the germline V gene, CDR1 is LGHNA and CDR2 is YSLEER. The CDR3 region has the DNA TGCGCCAGCAGCCCCGCCGAGGGGGCCTCCAATGAGCAGTTCTTC. Translating gives CASSPAEGASNEQFF.

The rearrangement uses TRBV2 and TRBJ1-1; the D gene is possibly TRBD1 (6 bases). The V end lost 3 bases, the J end lost 4 bases, and 15 bases lay between the germline ends. Germline V gene sequence: CDR1 SNHLY, CDR2 FYNNEI. This CDR3 region has 15 residues. The CDR3 is CASSEGYRETTEAFF. The DNA of the CDR3 is TGTGCCAGCAGTGAGGGGTACAGGGAGACCACTGAAGCTTTCTTT.

The chain is built from TRBV5-1 and TRBJ2-1; perhaps TRBD2 as D (6 bases). Between the trimmed V and J ends, which lost 0 bases and 11 bases, there was a span of 9 bases. This CDR3 region has 12 residues. Germline V gene data show CDR1 as SGHRS and CDR2 as YFSETQ. Written as DNA, the CDR3 is TGCGCCAGCAGCTTGGGGCGGGGTCAGCAGTTCTTC. Protein product: CASSLGRGQQFF.

The V and J genes are TRBV7-8 and TRBJ2-7, with D possibly matching TRBD2 (6 bases). The V and J ends lost 1 base and 3 bases respectively, with 16 bases between them. Germline-derived CDR1 and CDR2 are SGHVS and FQNEAQ. The length of the CDR3 is 16 residues. Written as DNA, the CDR3 is TGTGCCAGCAGCTTAGGGTGGGCGGGAACCCTCTACGAGCAGTACTTC. Its protein is CASSLGWAGTLYEQYF.

V usage is TRBV7-6 and J usage is TRBJ2-3; TRBD2 agrees at 12 bases. V was clipped by 1 base and J by 3 bases; unmatched bases: 11. The CDR3 loop spans 19 amino acids. Germline values: CDR1 SGHVS, CDR2 FNYEAQ. CDR3 in DNA: TGTGCCAGCAGCTTAGGAGCTAGCGGGGGGGCCGTATCGACAGATACGCAGTATTTT. Its protein is CASSLGASGGAVSTDTQYF.

This chain uses TRBV9 with TRBJ1-5, with D maybe TRBD1 (6 bases). Germline loops: CDR1 SGDLS, CDR2 YYNGEE. The CDR3 totals 14 residues. V was shortened by 4 bases and J by 1 base, with 9 bases between the two germline ends. For the CDR3, the DNA is TGTGCCAGCAGCAGGGACACAAGCAATCAGCCCCAGCATTTT. This gives the protein CASSRDTSNQPQHF.

CDR3 DNA sequence: TGTGCCAGCAGCTCCCAACTTGAAGCTTTCTTT. It yields the protein CASSSQLEAFF. V gene TRBV6-5 combines with J gene TRBJ1-1; D gene ambiguous. The CDR3 loop spans 11 amino acids. V lost 6 bases, J lost 7 bases, and 9 bases lay in between. Germline loops: CDR1 MNHEY, CDR2 SVGAGI.

There are a few counts of this clone. The chain employs TRBV6-1 and TRBJ1-2; 10 nucleotides agree with TRBD1. V gave up 4 bases and J gave up 7 bases; unmatched junction bases: 12. CDR1 is MNHNS, CDR2 SASEGT, per germline. The CDR3 is 16 amino acids. CDR3 sequence reads: CASSGSHGTGVSGYTF. The CDR3, as DNA: TGTGCCAGCAGTGGATCTCACGGGACAGGGGTTTCTGGCTACACCTTC.

The chain combines TRBV6-1 with TRBJ1-2; D not resolved. This CDR3 is built from 13 residues. Germline CDR1 MNHNS, CDR2 SASEGT. V lost 11 bases and J lost 6, with 19 bases in between. CDR3 nucleotide sequence: TGTGCCGGGTCCTGGAGCAGTCGGGATGGCTACACCTTC. It is translated as CAGSWSSRDGYTF.

V gene TRBV18 combines with J gene TRBJ2-7; D unresolved. Germline assignment: CDR1 KGHSH and CDR2 LQKENI. Between the trimmed V and J ends, which lost 5 bases and 7 bases, there was a span of 15 bases. The CDR3 extends over 13 amino acids. Here the CDR3 reads CASSRTATEEQYF. The DNA of the CDR3 is TGTGCCAGCTCAAGGACCGCTACGGAAGAGCAGTACTTC.

This sequence joins TRBV30 and TRBJ2-7; 8 bases map to TRBD1. CDR3 size: 16 residues. With 0 bases clipped from V and 3 bases from J, the junction kept 10 bases outside the gene matches. Germline V gene sequence: CDR1 GTSNPN, CDR2 SVGIG (reference sequence). The CDR3 sequence: CAWSVLRGDRGYEQYF. CDR3 DNA: TGTGCCTGGAGTGTACTGCGAGGAGACAGGGGCTACGAGCAGTACTTC.

The chain uses TRBV7-2 and TRBJ1-5; D possibly corresponds to TRBD1 (5 bases). Germline V gene sequence: CDR1 SGHTA, CDR2 FQGNSA. V lost 1 base and J lost 10, with 17 bases in between. There are 15 residues in the CDR3. The CDR3 region has the DNA TGTGCCAGCAGCTTAGGAGGGCCAGGGTTGAAACCCCAGCATTTT. Translating gives CASSLGGPGLKPQHF.

The V call is TRBV7-2, the J call TRBJ2-7; D remains ambiguous. This CDR3 is 15 amino acids long. V gave up 1 base and J gave up 2 bases, with 12 bases separating them. Germline-derived CDR1 and CDR2 are SGHTA and FQGNSA. The CDR3 spells CASSLGAHKTYEQYF. The DNA of the CDR3 is TGTGCCAGCAGCTTAGGGGCTCATAAGACCTACGAGCAGTACTTC. Filled out from reference TRBV7-2 and TRBJ2-7, the complete variable domain reads GAGVSQSPSNKVTEKGKDVELRCDPISGHTALYWYRQSLGQGLEFLIYFQGNSAPDKSGLPSDRFSAERTGGSVSTLTIQRTQQEDSAVYLCASSLGAHKTYEQYFGPGTRLTVT.

This chain links TRBV19 with TRBJ2-1, with D tentatively TRBD1 (8 bases). The CDR3 sequence is 13 residues long. The V and J ends lost 5 bases and 9 bases respectively, with 14 bases between them. Germline CDR1 LNHDA, CDR2 SQIVND (reference sequence). CDR3 sequence: CASSDRGGGEQFF. The CDR3, as DNA: TGTGCCAGTAGTGACAGGGGAGGGGGTGAGCAGTTCTTC. The variable domain in full, with the rest retrieved from reference TRBV19 and TRBJ2-1, is DGGITQSPKYLFRKEGQNVTLSCEQNLNHDAMYWYRQDPGQGLRLIYYSQIVNDFQKGDIAEGYSVSREKKESFPLTVTSAQKNPTAFYLCASSDRGGGEQFFGPGTRLTVL.

The chain carries TRBV5-1 and TRBJ1-6; 9 nucleotides agree with TRBD1. The V gene's germline CDR1 is SGHRS and CDR2 YFSETQ. There are 16 residues in the CDR3. V shed 0 bases and J 8 bases; nucleotides not matched to a gene: 6. DNA for the CDR3: TGCGCCAGCAGCTTGGAGCCGGGACAGGGATATTCACCCCTCCACTTT. Translating gives CASSLEPGQGYSPLHF.

This chain uses TRBV2 with TRBJ1-5; perhaps TRBD1 as D (6 bases). Germline V gene data show CDR1 as SNHLY and CDR2 as FYNNEI. The CDR3 has 14 amino acids. The V end was cut by 8 bases, the J end by 1 base, with 12 bases between. CDR3 loop: CASQPGQSNQPQHF. CDR3 DNA sequence: TGTGCCAGCCAACCGGGACAAAGCAATCAGCCCCAGCATTTT.

The genes are TRBV27 and TRBJ2-5, with 13 bases lining up with TRBD2. V dropped 5 bases and J dropped 7; count of bases not matched to a gene: 10. Germline V lookup: CDR1 MNHEY, CDR2 SMNVEV (reference sequence). The CDR3 is made up of 16 amino acids. CDR3 coding DNA: TGTGCCAGCAGTCCCGAACTAGCGGGGGGGTTGGGGACCCAGTACTTC. Its protein product is CASSPELAGGLGTQYF.

This clone was counted once. The J gene is TRBJ2-2, the V gene TRBV30; perhaps TRBD1 as D (6 bases). Germline V CDR1 and CDR2: GTSNPN, SVGIG (reference sequence). The V and J ends lost 2 bases and 7 bases respectively, with 11 bases between them. The CDR3 has 13 amino acids. The CDR3 protein is CAWSWQGSGELFF. DNA for the CDR3: TGTGCCTGGAGTTGGCAGGGGAGCGGGGAGCTGTTTTTT.

The chain links TRBV27 to TRBJ1-1; weak D call: TRBD1 (6 bases). The CDR3 loop spans 13 amino acids. Trimming removed 2 bases from V and 9 bases from J, with 13 bases in between. CDR1 is MNHEY, CDR2 SMNVEV, per germline (reference sequence). CDR3 sequence (DNA): TGTGCCAGCAGTTTAATGGGGGGCTCGAAAGCTTTCTTT. Translated, it gives CASSLMGGSKAFF.

V and J are TRBV5-1 and TRBJ2-2; 7 positions agree with TRBD1. Germline V gene data show CDR1 as SGHRS and CDR2 as YFSETQ. The V gene end was trimmed by 4 bases and the J gene end by 0 bases; junction bases not matched to a gene: 6. There are 16 residues in the CDR3. CDR3 DNA sequence: TGCGCCAGCAGCCCGGGACAGTCCGCGAACACCGGGGAGCTGTTTTTT. Protein: CASSPGQSANTGELFF.

V usage is TRBV4-3 and J usage is TRBJ1-1; perhaps TRBD1 as D (5 bases). Germline values: CDR1 LGHNA, CDR2 YSLEER. Trimming removed 3 bases from V and 1 base from J, with 15 bases in between. The CDR3 length is 16 residues. The CDR3 protein is CASSQGTDRSNTEAFF. The CDR3 nucleotides read TGCGCCAGCAGCCAGGGGACGGACCGGTCGAACACTGAAGCTTTCTTT.

The rearrangement joins TRBV18 to TRBJ1-1; D remains unclear. Germline V lookup: CDR1 KGHSH, CDR2 LQKENI. The CDR3 consists of 16 residues. With 2 bases removed from V and 3 bases from J, the gap between germline ends came to 16 bases. For the CDR3, the DNA is TGTGCCAGCTCACCAGCGTTGGAGAGTGTGGACACTGAAGCTTTCTTT. This gives the protein CASSPALESVDTEAFF.